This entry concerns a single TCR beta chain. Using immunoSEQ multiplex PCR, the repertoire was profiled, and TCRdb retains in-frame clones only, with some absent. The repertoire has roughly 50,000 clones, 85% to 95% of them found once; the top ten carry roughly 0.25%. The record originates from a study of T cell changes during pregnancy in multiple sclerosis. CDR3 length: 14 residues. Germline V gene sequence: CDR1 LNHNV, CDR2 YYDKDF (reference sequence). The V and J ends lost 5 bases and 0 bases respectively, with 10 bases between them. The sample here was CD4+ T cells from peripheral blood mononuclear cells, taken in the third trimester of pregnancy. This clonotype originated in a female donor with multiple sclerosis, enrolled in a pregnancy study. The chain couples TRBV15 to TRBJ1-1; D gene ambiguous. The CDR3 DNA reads TGTGCCACCAGCTTTGACATGATGAACACTGAAGCTTTCTTT. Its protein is CATSFDMMNTEAFF.